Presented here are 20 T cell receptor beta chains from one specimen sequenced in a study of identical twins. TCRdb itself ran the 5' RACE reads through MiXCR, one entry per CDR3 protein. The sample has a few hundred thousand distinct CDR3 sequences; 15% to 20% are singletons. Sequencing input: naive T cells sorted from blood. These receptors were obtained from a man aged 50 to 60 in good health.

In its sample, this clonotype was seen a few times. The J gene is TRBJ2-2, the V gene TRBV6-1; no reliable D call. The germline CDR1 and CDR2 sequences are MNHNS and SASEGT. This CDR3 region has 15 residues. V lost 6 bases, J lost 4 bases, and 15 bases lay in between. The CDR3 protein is CASSPSPGITGELFF. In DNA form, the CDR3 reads TGTGCCAGCAGCCCCTCTCCCGGTATCACCGGGGAGCTGTTTTTT.

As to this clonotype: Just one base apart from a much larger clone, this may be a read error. The CDR3 region has the DNA TGCAGCGTTGGGAAGAACACTGAAGCTTTCTTT. Its protein is CSVGKNTEAFF. The rearrangement links TRBV29-1 to TRBJ1-1, with unresolved D. The ends were cut back, 4 bases at V and 1 base at J, with 4 bases in the middle. The germline V gene has CDR1 SQVTM and CDR2 ANQGSEA. The CDR3 runs to 11 residues.

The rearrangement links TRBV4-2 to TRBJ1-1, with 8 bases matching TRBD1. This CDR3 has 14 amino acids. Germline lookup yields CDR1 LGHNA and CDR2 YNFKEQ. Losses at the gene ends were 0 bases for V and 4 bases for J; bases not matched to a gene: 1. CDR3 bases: TGTGCCAGCAGCCAAGACCAGGGGGCCACTGAAGCTTTCTTT. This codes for CASSQDQGATEAFF.

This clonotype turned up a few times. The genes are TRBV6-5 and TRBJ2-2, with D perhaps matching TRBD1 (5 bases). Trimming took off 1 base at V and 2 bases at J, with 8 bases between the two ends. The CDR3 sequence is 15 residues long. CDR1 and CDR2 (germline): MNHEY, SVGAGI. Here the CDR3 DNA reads TGTGCCAGCAGTTACTGGGGCGCAAACACCGGGGAGCTGTTTTTT. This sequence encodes CASSYWGANTGELFF.

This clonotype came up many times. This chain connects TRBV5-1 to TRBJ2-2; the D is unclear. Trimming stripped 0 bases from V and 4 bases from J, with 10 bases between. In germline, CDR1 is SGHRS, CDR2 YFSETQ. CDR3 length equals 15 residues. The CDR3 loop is CASSLVGSTTGELFF. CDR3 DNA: TGCGCCAGCAGCTTGGTGGGGTCGACCACCGGGGAGCTGTTTTTT.

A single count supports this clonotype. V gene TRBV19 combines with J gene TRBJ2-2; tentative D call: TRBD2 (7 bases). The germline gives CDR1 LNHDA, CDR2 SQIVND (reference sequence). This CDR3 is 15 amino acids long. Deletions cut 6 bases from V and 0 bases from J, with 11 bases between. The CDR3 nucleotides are TGTGCCAGTAGACGCGGGGGCCCGAACACCGGGGAGCTGTTTTTT. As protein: CASRRGGPNTGELFF.

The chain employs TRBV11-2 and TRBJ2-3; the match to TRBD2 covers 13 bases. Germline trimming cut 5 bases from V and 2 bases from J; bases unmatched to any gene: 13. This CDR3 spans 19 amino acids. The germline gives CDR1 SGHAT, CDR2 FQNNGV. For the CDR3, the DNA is TGTGCCAGCAGCCACACCGGGACTAGCGGGGCTAAGTTCACAGATACGCAGTATTTT. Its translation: CASSHTGTSGAKFTDTQYF.

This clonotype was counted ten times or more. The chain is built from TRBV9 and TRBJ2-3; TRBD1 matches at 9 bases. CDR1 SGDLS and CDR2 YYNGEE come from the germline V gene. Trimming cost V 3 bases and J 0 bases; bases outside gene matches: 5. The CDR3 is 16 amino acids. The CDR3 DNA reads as TGTGCCAGCAGCGCCCGGACAGGGGCGAGCACAGATACGCAGTATTTT. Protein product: CASSARTGASTDTQYF. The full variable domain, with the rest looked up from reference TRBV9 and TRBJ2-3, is DSGVTQTPKHLITATGQRVTLRCSPRSGDLSVYWYQQSLDQGLQFLIQYYNGEERAKGNILERFSAQQFPDLHSELNLSSLELGDSALYFCASSARTGASTDTQYFGPGTRLTVL.

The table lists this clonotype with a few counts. The CDR3 sequence is CASSYAGHNEQFF. CDR3 nucleotides: TGTGCCAGCAGTTACGCAGGGCACAATGAGCAGTTCTTC. The gene calls are TRBV12-3 or TRBV12-4 and TRBJ2-1, with a possible D match to TRBD1 (5 bases). The CDR3 consists of 13 residues. Between the trimmed V and J ends, which lost 4 bases and 5 bases, there was a span of 9 bases.

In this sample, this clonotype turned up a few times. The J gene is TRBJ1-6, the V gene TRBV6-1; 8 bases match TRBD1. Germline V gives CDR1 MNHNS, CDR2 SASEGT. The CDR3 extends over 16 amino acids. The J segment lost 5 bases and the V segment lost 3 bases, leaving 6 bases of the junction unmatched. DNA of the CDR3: TGTGCCAGCAGTGACAGGGGGCGAAAGGATAATTCACCCCTCCACTTT. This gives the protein CASSDRGRKDNSPLHF.

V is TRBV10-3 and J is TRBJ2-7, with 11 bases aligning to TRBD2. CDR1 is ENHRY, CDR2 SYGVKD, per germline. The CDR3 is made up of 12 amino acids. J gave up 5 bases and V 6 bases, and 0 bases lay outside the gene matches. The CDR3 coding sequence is TGTGCCATCAGGACTAGCGGGGACGAGCAGTACTTC. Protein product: CAIRTSGDEQYF.

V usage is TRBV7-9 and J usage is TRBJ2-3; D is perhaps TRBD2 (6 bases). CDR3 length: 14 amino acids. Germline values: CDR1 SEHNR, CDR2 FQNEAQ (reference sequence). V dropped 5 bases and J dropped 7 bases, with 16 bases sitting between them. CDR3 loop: CASSPPVLANTQYF. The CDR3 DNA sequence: TGTGCCAGCAGCCCACCGGTTCTAGCGAATACGCAGTATTTT.

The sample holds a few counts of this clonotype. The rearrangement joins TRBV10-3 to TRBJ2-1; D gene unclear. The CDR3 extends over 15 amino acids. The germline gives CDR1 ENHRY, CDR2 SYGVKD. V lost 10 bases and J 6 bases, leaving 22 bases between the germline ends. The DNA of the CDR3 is TGTGCCACCACTCCCGCCTTGGGGTTAGGCAATGAGCAGTTCTTC. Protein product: CATTPALGLGNEQFF.

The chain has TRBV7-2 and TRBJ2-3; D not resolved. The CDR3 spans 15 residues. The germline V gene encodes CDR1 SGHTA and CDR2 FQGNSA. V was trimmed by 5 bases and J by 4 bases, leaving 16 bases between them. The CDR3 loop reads CASSNAWYGSDTQYF. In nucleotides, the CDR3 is TGTGCCAGCAGCAACGCTTGGTATGGCTCAGATACGCAGTATTTT.

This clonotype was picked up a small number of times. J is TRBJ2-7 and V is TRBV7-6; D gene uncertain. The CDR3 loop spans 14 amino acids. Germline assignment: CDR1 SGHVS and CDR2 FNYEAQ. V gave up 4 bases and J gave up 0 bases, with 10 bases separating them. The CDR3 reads CASSSSTSSYEQYF. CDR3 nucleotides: TGTGCCAGCAGCTCCTCGACAAGCTCCTACGAGCAGTACTTC.

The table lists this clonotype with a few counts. DNA for the CDR3: TGTGCCAGCAGCTTAGGAGGCAGGGGGCATTTGTACGAGCAGTACTTC. Amino acid sequence: CASSLGGRGHLYEQYF. The rearrangement uses TRBV7-8 and TRBJ2-7, with 8 bases lining up with TRBD1. The V gene's germline CDR1 is SGHVS and CDR2 FQNEAQ. The CDR3 spans 16 residues. V lost 1 base to trimming and J lost 4 bases; unmatched junction nucleotides: 9.

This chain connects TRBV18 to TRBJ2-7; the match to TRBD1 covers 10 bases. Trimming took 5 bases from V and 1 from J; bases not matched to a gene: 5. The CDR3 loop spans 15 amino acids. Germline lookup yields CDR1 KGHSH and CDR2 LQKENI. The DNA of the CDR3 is TGTGCCAGCTCAGCGGGACAGGGGTTGTCCTACGAGCAGTACTTC. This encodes CASSAGQGLSYEQYF.

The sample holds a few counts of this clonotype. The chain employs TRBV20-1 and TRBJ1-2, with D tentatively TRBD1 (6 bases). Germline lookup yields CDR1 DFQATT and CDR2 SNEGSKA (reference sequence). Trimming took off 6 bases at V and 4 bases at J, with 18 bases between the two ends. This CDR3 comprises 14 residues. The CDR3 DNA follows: TGCAGTGCAAAAACAGGGACCAACGTCTATGGCTACACCTTC. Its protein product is CSAKTGTNVYGYTF.

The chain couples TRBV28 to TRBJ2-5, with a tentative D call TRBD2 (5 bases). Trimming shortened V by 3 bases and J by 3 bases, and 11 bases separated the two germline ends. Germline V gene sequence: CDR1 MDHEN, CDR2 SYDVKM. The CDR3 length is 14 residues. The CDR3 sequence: CASSLVRGKETQYF. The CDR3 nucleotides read TGTGCCAGCAGTTTGGTTCGGGGTAAAGAGACCCAGTACTTC.

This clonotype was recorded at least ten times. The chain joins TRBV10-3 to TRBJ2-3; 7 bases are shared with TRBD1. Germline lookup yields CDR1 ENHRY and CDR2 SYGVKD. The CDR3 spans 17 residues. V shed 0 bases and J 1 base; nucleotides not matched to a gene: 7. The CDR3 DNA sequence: TGTGCCATCAGTGAGTCGTTAAGGGGGCTGGGCACAGATACGCAGTATTTT. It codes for CAISESLRGLGTDTQYF.